This entry lists 22 T cell receptor beta chains sequenced from one sample in a study of cytomegalovirus exposure and HLA in healthy donors. Use of 60 Vbeta and 13 Jbeta primers characterized the PCR. TCRdb's table, derived via immunoSEQ multiplex PCR, lists solely in-frame clones and lacks some. Among over 150,000 clones listed, around 81% were seen once. What was sequenced was PBMCs. These TCRs come from a woman aged 45-60 years in good health and CMV-seronegative.

V is TRBV28 and J is TRBJ1-2; D unresolved. The CDR3 has 12 residues. The V end lost 7 bases, the J end lost 6 bases, and 12 bases lay between the germline ends. Germline V gene lookup returns CDR1 MDHEN and CDR2 SYDVKM. CDR3 amino acids: CASTLGGHGYTF. In nucleotides, the CDR3 is TGTGCCAGCACCCTAGGAGGGCATGGCTACACCTTC.

The CDR3: CASSSPGTEAYEQYF. CDR3 sequence (DNA): TGTGCCAGCAGTTCCCCCGGGACAGAAGCCTACGAGCAGTACTTC. The genes are TRBV28 and TRBJ2-7; 7 bases fit TRBD1. The CDR3 has 15 amino acids. V shed 4 bases and J 2 bases; nucleotides not matched to a gene: 8. Germline CDR1 reads MDHEN; CDR2 reads SYDVKM.

This chain connects TRBV6-1 to TRBJ1-3; TRBD1 is a possible D gene (6 bases). Germline CDR1 and CDR2: MNHNS and SASEGT. The CDR3 length is 15 residues. Trimming removed 5 bases at V and 0 bases at J, with 11 bases between. The CDR3, as DNA: TGTGCCAGCAGTTTGACAGGCCTCTCTGGAAACACCATATATTTT. Its protein product is CASSLTGLSGNTIYF.

CDR3 coding DNA: TGTGCCTGGAGCCGGGGGATTAATGAAAAACTGTTTTTT. Translated, it gives CAWSRGINEKLFF. The rearrangement uses TRBV30 and TRBJ1-4; TRBD1 is a possible D gene (5 bases). From germline, CDR1 is GTSNPN and CDR2 SVGIG (reference sequence). The germline V and J ends were trimmed by 3 bases and 4 bases, with 9 bases remaining between them. This CDR3 has 13 amino acids.

The chain joins TRBV4-3 to TRBJ2-7; TRBD2 is a possible D gene (5 bases). The germline V and J ends were trimmed by 4 bases and 7 bases, with 14 bases remaining between them. The length of the CDR3 is 13 residues. The germline V gene has CDR1 LGHNA and CDR2 YSLEER. CDR3 region: CASSPDGLGEQYF. The CDR3 nucleotides read TGCGCCAGCAGCCCCGACGGACTCGGGGAGCAGTACTTC.

This clone has more than one count but fewer than ten. The chain employs TRBV7-2 and TRBJ1-2; D may be TRBD1 (6 bases). Germline values: CDR1 SGHTA, CDR2 FQGNSA. The CDR3 runs 14 residues. V lost 4 bases to trimming and J lost 3 bases, with 12 bases between them. CDR3 in amino acids: CASSSSGGDYGYTF. The CDR3 DNA sequence: TGTGCCAGCAGCTCTAGCGGGGGCGACTATGGCTACACCTTC.

This chain connects TRBV4-1 to TRBJ2-5; 8 bases map to TRBD1. Germline CDR1 and CDR2: MGHRA and YSYEKL. The CDR3 loop spans 15 amino acids. The ends lost 3 bases at V and 5 bases at J; junction bases unmatched: 8. The CDR3 protein is CASSQDRAPSETQYF. CDR3 nucleotides: TGCGCCAGCAGCCAGGACAGGGCCCCCTCGGAGACCCAGTACTTC.

This chain uses TRBV7-2 with TRBJ2-5, with 9 bases matching TRBD2. The CDR3 length is 15 residues. Germline values: CDR1 SGHTA, CDR2 FQGNSA. V shed 2 bases and J 2 bases; nucleotides not matched to a gene: 3. The CDR3 coding sequence is TGTGCCAGCAGCTTACGGGCGGGGGGGCAAGAGACCCAGTACTTC. Amino acid sequence: CASSLRAGGQETQYF.

This chain joins TRBV4-3 and TRBJ2-6, with D perhaps matching TRBD2 (5 bases). CDR3 length equals 17 residues. From germline, CDR1 is LGHNA and CDR2 YSLEER. V lost 0 bases and J 1 base, leaving 10 bases between the germline ends. CDR3 nucleotides: TGCGCCAGCAGCCAAGACGGAGGAGCATCTGGGGCCAACGTCCTGACTTTC. It translates to CASSQDGGASGANVLTF.

V and J are TRBV5-1 and TRBJ2-1; TRBD1 might be the D (6 bases). The length of the CDR3 is 15 residues. V shed 5 bases and J shed 6 bases, with 18 bases lying between them. Germline V lookup: CDR1 SGHRS, CDR2 YFSETQ. CDR3 loop: CASRSPGTPINEQFF. The CDR3 DNA reads TGCGCCAGCAGAAGTCCCGGGACACCTATCAATGAGCAGTTCTTC. Combining the CDR3 with reference TRBV5-1 and TRBJ2-1 gives the whole variable domain KAGVTQTPRYLIKTRGQQVTLSCSPISGHRSVSWYQQTPGQGLQFLFEYFSETQRNKGNFPGRFSGRQFSNSRSEMNVSTLELGDSALYLCASRSPGTPINEQFFGPGTRLTVL.

V usage is TRBV2 and J usage is TRBJ1-2, with D uncertain. This CDR3 has 16 residues. Germline V lookup: CDR1 SNHLY, CDR2 FYNNEI. The V end lost 4 bases, the J end lost 2 bases, and 17 bases lay between the germline ends. The DNA of the CDR3 is TGTGCCAGCAGTGTCGCAGGCAACGATATAAACTATGGCTACACCTTC. Protein product: CASSVAGNDINYGYTF.

The chain has TRBV7-2 and TRBJ2-7; 7 bases are shared with TRBD2. The V gene end was trimmed by 6 bases and the J gene end by 2 bases; junction bases not matched to a gene: 4. The CDR3 loop spans 13 amino acids. CDR1 and CDR2 (germline): SGHTA, FQGNSA. Written as DNA, the CDR3 is TGTGCCAGCAGGGAGGCGGGAGCCTACGAGCAGTACTTC. Protein: CASREAGAYEQYF.

The V gene is TRBV27, the J gene TRBJ2-3, with D hard to call. This CDR3 region has 13 residues. Trimming stripped 0 bases from V and 6 bases from J, with 7 bases between. Germline CDR1 MNHEY, CDR2 SMNVEV (reference sequence). CDR3 region: CASSLSKRDTQYF. The CDR3 nucleotides read TGTGCCAGCAGTTTATCGAAACGGGATACGCAGTATTTT.

The count of this clone is one. The rearrangement uses TRBV25-1 and TRBJ1-3; no firm D call. Germline V gene sequence: CDR1 MGHDK, CDR2 SYGVNS. The CDR3 has 14 residues. The V gene lost 6 bases and the J gene lost 5 bases, with 14 bases spanning the gap. Here the CDR3 reads CASRLGENRNTIYF. The CDR3 DNA sequence: TGTGCCAGCAGGCTAGGAGAGAACCGAAACACCATATATTTT.

The V call is TRBV6-4, the J call TRBJ2-1; 8 bases map to TRBD2. The CDR3 has 15 residues. With V trimmed by 4 bases and J by 8 bases, 10 bases remained unmatched. Germline loops: CDR1 MRHNA, CDR2 SNTAGT. The CDR3 here is CASSARGGALDEQFF. The CDR3 coding sequence is TGTGCCAGCAGTGCCCGGGGGGGGGCGCTTGATGAGCAGTTCTTC.

V and J are TRBV19 and TRBJ1-4; weak D call: TRBD1 (6 bases). V lost 5 bases and J 0 bases, leaving 10 bases between the germline ends. CDR1 is LNHDA, CDR2 SQIVND, per germline (reference sequence). The CDR3 runs to 15 residues. The CDR3 nucleotides are TGTGCCAGTAGTCCCACAGGGACAACTAATGAAAAACTGTTTTTT. Translated, it gives CASSPTGTTNEKLFF.

The chain uses TRBV27 and TRBJ2-7, with TRBD2 as a possible D gene (5 bases). CDR3 length: 15 residues. Trimming took 2 bases from V and 0 from J, leaving 11 bases between them. Per the germline V gene, CDR1 is MNHEY and CDR2 is SMNVEV (reference sequence). The CDR3 protein is CASSLGSYSSYEQYF. The CDR3, as DNA: TGTGCCAGCAGTTTAGGGAGCTACTCCTCCTACGAGCAGTACTTC.

The V call is TRBV7-6, the J call TRBJ1-3; 7 bases are a match to TRBD1. Unmatched junction bases numbered 4, after V lost 4 bases and J lost 4 bases. Germline CDR1 SGHVS, CDR2 FNYEAQ. This CDR3 has 14 residues. Here the CDR3 reads CASSSGDSGNTIYF. In DNA form, the CDR3 reads TGTGCCAGCAGCTCCGGGGACAGCGGAAACACCATATATTTT. Full variable domain (remainder filled in from reference TRBV7-6 and TRBJ1-3): GAGVSQSPRYKVTKRGQDVALRCDPISGHVSLYWYRQALGQGPEFLTYFNYEAQQDKSGLPNDRFSAERPEGSISTLTIQRTEQRDSAMYRCASSSGDSGNTIYFGEGSWLTVV.

The chain links TRBV7-6 to TRBJ1-2; D possibly corresponds to TRBD1 (6 bases). Trimming cost V 5 bases and J 2 bases, with 15 bases left between them. This CDR3 has 15 residues. Germline V gene data show CDR1 as SGHVS and CDR2 as FNYEAQ. Here the CDR3 DNA reads TGTGCCAGCAGCCCGGGGGAGGGGGGAAACTATGGCTACACCTTC. It encodes CASSPGEGGNYGYTF.

J is TRBJ2-3 and V is TRBV5-4, with a possible D match to TRBD2 (6 bases). The germline V gene encodes CDR1 SGHNT and CDR2 YYREEE (reference sequence). V lost 4 bases, J lost 4 bases, and 16 bases lay in between. The CDR3 consists of 15 residues. The CDR3, as DNA: TGTGCCAGCAGCCCTGGGGGGAAACTCGCAGATACGCAGTATTTT. This gives the protein CASSPGGKLADTQYF.

This chain links TRBV20-1 with TRBJ1-1; D is unclear. Trimming took off 6 bases at V and 1 base at J, with 6 bases between the two ends. Germline CDR1 DFQATT, CDR2 SNEGSKA (reference sequence). CDR3 size: 11 residues. The CDR3 loop is CSAQENTEAFF. The CDR3 DNA reads TGCAGTGCCCAGGAGAACACTGAAGCTTTCTTT.

The CDR3 region has the DNA TGTGCCAGCAGGGGACAGGGGGCGGGTGATACGCAGTATTTT. It yields the protein CASRGQGAGDTQYF. The gene calls are TRBV7-2 and TRBJ2-3; the match to TRBD1 covers 12 bases. V was pared by 6 bases and J by 6 bases, with 4 bases of the junction left unmatched. CDR3 length equals 14 residues. CDR1 and CDR2 from the germline V gene are SGHTA and FQGNSA. The full variable domain, with the rest looked up from reference TRBV7-2 and TRBJ2-3, is GAGVSQSPSNKVTEKGKDVELRCDPISGHTALYWYRQSLGQGLEFLIYFQGNSAPDKSGLPSDRFSAERTGGSVSTLTIQRTQQEDSAVYLCASRGQGAGDTQYFGPGTRLTVL.